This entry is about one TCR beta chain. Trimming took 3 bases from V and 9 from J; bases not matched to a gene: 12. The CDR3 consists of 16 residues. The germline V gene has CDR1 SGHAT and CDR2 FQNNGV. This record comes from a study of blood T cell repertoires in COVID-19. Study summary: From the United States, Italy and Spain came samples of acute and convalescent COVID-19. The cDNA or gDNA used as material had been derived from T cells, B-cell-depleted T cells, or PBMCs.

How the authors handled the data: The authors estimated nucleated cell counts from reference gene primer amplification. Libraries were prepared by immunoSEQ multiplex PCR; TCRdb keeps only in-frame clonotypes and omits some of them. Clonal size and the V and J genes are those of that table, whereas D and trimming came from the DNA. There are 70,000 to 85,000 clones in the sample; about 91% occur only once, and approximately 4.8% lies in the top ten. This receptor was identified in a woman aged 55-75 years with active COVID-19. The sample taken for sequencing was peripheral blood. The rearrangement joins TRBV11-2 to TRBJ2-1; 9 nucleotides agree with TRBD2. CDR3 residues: CASSLGLAGAFVEQFF. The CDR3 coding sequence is TGTGCCAGCAGCTTGGGGTTAGCGGGAGCCTTCGTTGAGCAGTTCTTC.